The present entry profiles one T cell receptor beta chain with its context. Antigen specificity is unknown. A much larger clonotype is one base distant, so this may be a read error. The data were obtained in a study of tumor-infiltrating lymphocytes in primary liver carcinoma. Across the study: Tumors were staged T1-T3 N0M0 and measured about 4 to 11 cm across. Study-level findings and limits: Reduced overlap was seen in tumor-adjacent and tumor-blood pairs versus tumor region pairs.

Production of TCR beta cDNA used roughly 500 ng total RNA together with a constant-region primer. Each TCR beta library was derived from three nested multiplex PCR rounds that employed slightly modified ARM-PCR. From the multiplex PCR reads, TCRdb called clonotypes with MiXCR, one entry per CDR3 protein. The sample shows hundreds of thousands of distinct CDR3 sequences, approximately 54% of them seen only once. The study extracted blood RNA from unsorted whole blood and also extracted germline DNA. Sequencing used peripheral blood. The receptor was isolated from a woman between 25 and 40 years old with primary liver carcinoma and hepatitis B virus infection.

This chain's CDR3 is CAITPSGSRGNEQFF. In DNA form, the CDR3 reads TGTGCCATCACTCCGAGCGGGAGTAGGGGGAATGAGCAGTTCTTC. J is TRBJ2-1 and V is TRBV10-3, with TRBD2 identical over 8 bases. Trimming took 7 bases from V and 7 from J; bases not matched to a gene: 12. Germline V gene sequence: CDR1 ENHRY, CDR2 SYGVKD. There are 15 residues in the CDR3.